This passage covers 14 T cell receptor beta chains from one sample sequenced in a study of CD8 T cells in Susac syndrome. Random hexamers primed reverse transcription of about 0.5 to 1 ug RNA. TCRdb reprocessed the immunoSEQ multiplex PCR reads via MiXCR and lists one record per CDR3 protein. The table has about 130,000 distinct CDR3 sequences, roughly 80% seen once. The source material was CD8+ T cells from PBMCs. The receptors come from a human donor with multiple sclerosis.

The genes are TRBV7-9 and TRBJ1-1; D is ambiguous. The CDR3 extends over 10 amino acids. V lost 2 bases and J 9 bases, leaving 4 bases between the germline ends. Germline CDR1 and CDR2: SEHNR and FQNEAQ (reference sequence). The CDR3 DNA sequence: TGTGCCAGCAGCTTAAATAAAGCTTTCTTT. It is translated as CASSLNKAFF.

CDR3 region: CSARVDPGLAGENEQFF. DNA for the CDR3: TGCAGTGCTAGAGTTGACCCTGGACTAGCGGGAGAGAATGAGCAGTTCTTC. V gene TRBV20-1 combines with J gene TRBJ2-1, with 13 nucleotides matching TRBD2. The CDR3 covers 17 residues. With V trimmed by 1 base and J by 7 bases, 10 bases remained unmatched. Germline CDR1 and CDR2: DFQATT and SNEGSKA (reference sequence).

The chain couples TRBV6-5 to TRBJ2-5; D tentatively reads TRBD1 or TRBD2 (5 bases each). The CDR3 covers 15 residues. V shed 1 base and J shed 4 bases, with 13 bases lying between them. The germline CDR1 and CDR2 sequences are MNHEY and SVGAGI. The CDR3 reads CASSYFDGGGETQYF. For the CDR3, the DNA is TGTGCCAGCAGTTACTTCGACGGTGGGGGAGAGACCCAGTACTTC.

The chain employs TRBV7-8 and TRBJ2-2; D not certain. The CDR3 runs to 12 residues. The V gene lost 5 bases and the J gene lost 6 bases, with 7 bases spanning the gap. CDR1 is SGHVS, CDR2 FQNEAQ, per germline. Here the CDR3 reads CASSIPPGELFF. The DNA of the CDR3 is TGTGCCAGCAGCATCCCTCCCGGGGAGCTGTTTTTT.

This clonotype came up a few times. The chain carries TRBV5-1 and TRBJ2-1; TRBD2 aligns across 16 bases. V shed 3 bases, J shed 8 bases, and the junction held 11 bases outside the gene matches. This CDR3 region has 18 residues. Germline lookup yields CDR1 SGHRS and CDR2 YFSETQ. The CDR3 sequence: CASSSKITGTSGGDEQFF. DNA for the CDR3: TGCGCCAGCAGCTCGAAGATCACTGGGACTAGCGGGGGGGATGAGCAGTTCTTC. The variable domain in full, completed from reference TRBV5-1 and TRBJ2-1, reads KAGVTQTPRYLIKTRGQQVTLSCSPISGHRSVSWYQQTPGQGLQFLFEYFSETQRNKGNFPGRFSGRQFSNSRSEMNVSTLELGDSALYLCASSSKITGTSGGDEQFFGPGTRLTVL.

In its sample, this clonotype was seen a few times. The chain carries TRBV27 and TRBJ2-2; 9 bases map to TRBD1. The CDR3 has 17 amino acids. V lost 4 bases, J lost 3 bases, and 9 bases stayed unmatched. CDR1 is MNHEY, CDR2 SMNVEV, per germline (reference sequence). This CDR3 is CASSSTPDRGDTGELFF. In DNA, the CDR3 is TGTGCCAGCAGTTCTACACCCGACAGGGGGGACACCGGGGAGCTGTTTTTT.

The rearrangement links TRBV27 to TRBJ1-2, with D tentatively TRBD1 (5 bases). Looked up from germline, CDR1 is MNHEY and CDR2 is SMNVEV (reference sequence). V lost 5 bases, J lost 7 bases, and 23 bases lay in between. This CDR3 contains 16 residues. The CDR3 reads CASSVRSAQGPFGYTF. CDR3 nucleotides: TGTGCCAGCAGTGTAAGGAGTGCTCAGGGTCCTTTTGGCTACACCTTC.

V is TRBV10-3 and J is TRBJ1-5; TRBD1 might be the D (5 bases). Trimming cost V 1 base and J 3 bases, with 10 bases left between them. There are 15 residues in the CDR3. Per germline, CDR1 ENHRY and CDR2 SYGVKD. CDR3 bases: TGTGCCATCAGTGAGTTCAGGGATTCCAATCAGCCCCAGCATTTT. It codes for CAISEFRDSNQPQHF.

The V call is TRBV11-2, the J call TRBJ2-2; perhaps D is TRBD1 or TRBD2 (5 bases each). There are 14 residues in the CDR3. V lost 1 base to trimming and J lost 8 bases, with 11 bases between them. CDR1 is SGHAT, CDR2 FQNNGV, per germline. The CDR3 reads CASSLVGTLGELFF. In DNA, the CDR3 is TGTGCCAGCAGCTTAGTGGGGACCCTAGGGGAGCTGTTTTTT.

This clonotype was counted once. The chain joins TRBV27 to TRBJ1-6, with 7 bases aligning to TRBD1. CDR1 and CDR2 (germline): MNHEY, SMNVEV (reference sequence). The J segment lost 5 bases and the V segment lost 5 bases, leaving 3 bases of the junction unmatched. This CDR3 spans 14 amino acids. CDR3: CASSLGTDNSPLHF. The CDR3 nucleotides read TGTGCCAGCAGTCTTGGGACAGATAATTCACCCCTCCACTTT.

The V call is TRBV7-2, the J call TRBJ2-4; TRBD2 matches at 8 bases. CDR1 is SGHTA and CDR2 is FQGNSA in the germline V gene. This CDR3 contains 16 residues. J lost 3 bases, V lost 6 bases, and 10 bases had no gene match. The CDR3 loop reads CASSHRGGMNKNIQYF. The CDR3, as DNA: TGTGCCAGCAGTCATCGGGGGGGTATGAACAAAAACATTCAGTACTTC. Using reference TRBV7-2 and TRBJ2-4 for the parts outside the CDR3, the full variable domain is GAGVSQSPSNKVTEKGKDVELRCDPISGHTALYWYRQSLGQGLEFLIYFQGNSAPDKSGLPSDRFSAERTGGSVSTLTIQRTQQEDSAVYLCASSHRGGMNKNIQYFGAGTRLSVL.

The CDR3 is CASSSHTEAFF. The CDR3 bases are TGTGCCAGCAGCTCACACACTGAAGCTTTCTTT. The J gene is TRBJ1-1, the V gene TRBV9; no firm D call. Per germline, CDR1 SGDLS and CDR2 YYNGEE. This CDR3 contains 11 residues. With 4 bases removed from V and 3 bases from J, the gap between germline ends came to 4 bases.

This CDR3 reads CASSERGEFEKLFF. The CDR3 DNA reads as TGTGCCAGCAGTGAAAGGGGAGAGTTTGAAAAACTGTTTTTT. The chain has TRBV2 and TRBJ1-4, with D possibly matching TRBD1 (5 bases). The CDR3 contains 14 residues. Trimming removed 2 bases from V and 7 bases from J, with 11 bases in between. CDR1 is SNHLY, CDR2 FYNNEI, per germline.

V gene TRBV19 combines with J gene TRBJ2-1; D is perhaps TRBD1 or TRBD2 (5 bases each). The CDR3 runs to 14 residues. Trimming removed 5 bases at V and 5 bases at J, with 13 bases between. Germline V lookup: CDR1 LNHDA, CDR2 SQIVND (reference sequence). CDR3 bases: TGTGCCAGTAGTTTTGGGGGAGTCCACAATGAGCAGTTCTTC. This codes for CASSFGGVHNEQFF. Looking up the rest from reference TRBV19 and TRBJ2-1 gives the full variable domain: DGGITQSPKYLFRKEGQNVTLSCEQNLNHDAMYWYRQDPGQGLRLIYYSQIVNDFQKGDIAEGYSVSREKKESFPLTVTSAQKNPTAFYLCASSFGGVHNEQFFGPGTRLTVL.